This T cell receptor (beta chain) stems from a study of beta chain features in type 1 diabetes. Study findings and constraints: The study found moderately but significantly shorter TCRB CDR3s in all four CD4+ subsets of Type 1 diabetes patients.

To note about this clone: Its antigen is unidentified.

Reverse transcribing all isolated RNA meant expressed TCRB transcripts were sequenced. Produced via immunoSEQ multiplex PCR; TCRdb's table is partial and in-frame only. The sample includes about 240,000 clones, approximately 15% seen only once; the top ten take 0.019%. V was trimmed by 3 bases and J by 7 bases, leaving 12 bases between them. There are 14 residues in the CDR3. Germline CDR1 reads LNHDA; CDR2 reads SQIVND (reference sequence). This chain connects TRBV19 to TRBJ1-4; no clear D. The sample comprised naive CD4+ T cells from blood. The receptor's source is a man under 40 with type 1 diabetes. The CDR3 region is CASSMGQEPEKLFF. The CDR3 DNA is TGTGCCAGTAGTATGGGCCAGGAACCTGAAAAACTGTTTTTT. The entire variable domain, with the rest obtained from reference TRBV19 and TRBJ1-4, is as follows: DGGITQSPKYLFRKEGQNVTLSCEQNLNHDAMYWYRQDPGQGLRLIYYSQIVNDFQKGDIAEGYSVSREKKESFPLTVTSAQKNPTAFYLCASSMGQEPEKLFFGSGTQLSVL.